Below are 11 T cell receptor beta chains sequenced from a single sample in a study of high-grade serous ovarian cancer treatment subgroups. TCRdb's table, derived via immunoSEQ multiplex PCR, lists solely in-frame clones and lacks some. Of about 30,000 clones detected, around 80% appear once; the ten largest clones hold about 2%. Tumor samples were taken before definitive surgery or chemotherapy. The sample taken for sequencing was tumor tissue. The receptors originated from a human donor with high-grade serous ovarian cancer.

The chain has TRBV18 and TRBJ2-7; D is perhaps TRBD2 (5 bases). Germline assignment: CDR1 KGHSH and CDR2 LQKENI. Trimming left V 1 base short and J 2 bases short, with 9 bases between. This CDR3 has 14 residues. This CDR3 is CASSPRVGAYEQYF. CDR3 in DNA: TGTGCCAGCTCACCACGTGTCGGGGCCTACGAGCAGTACTTC. Based on the CDR3 plus reference TRBV18 and TRBJ2-7, the full variable domain is NAGVMQNPRHLVRRRGQEARLRCSPMKGHSHVYWYRQLPEEGLKFMVYLQKENIIDESGMPKERFSAEFPKEGPSILRIQQVVRGDSAAYFCASSPRVGAYEQYFGPGTRLTVT.

The CDR3 DNA sequence: TGTGCCAGTCGAGACAGGTCTTCTAATGAAAAACTGTTTTTT. Translation: CASRDRSSNEKLFF. This sequence joins TRBV19 and TRBJ1-4; the D gene is possibly TRBD1 (6 bases). Between the trimmed V and J ends, which lost 8 bases and 3 bases, there was a span of 13 bases. The CDR3 totals 14 residues. CDR1 and CDR2 from the germline V gene are LNHDA and SQIVND (reference sequence).

This clone was picked up one time. J is TRBJ1-2 and V is TRBV30; D is perhaps TRBD1 (6 bases). The V and J ends lost 6 bases and 4 bases respectively, with 18 bases between them. CDR1 GTSNPN and CDR2 SVGIG come from the germline V gene (reference sequence). The CDR3 runs 14 residues. In DNA form, the CDR3 reads TGTGCCTGCCATGGCAGGGGAGAGAGCTATGGCTACACCTTC. Encoded protein: CACHGRGESYGYTF.

This chain uses TRBV28 with TRBJ1-5; D remains ambiguous. Germline V CDR1 and CDR2: MDHEN, SYDVKM. V was clipped by 7 bases and J by 8 bases, with 12 bases between them. This CDR3 contains 12 residues. The CDR3 spells CASNVRAEPQHF. The CDR3 DNA is TGTGCCAGCAACGTTAGGGCTGAGCCCCAGCATTTT.

This clone has only a few counts. The chain carries TRBV12-5 and TRBJ2-7, with TRBD1 matching over 10 bases. The CDR3 runs 14 residues. Unmatched junction bases numbered 3, after V lost 5 bases and J lost 2 bases. The germline V gene encodes CDR1 LGHNT and CDR2 FRNRAP. The CDR3 coding sequence is TGTGCTAGTGGTACAGGACAGGGGGCCTACGAGCAGTACTTC. Its translation: CASGTGQGAYEQYF.

The chain links TRBV4-1 to TRBJ2-7; TRBD2 agrees at 11 bases. Germline CDR1 MGHRA, CDR2 YSYEKL. Trimming took 0 bases from V and 3 from J; bases not matched to a gene: 4. The CDR3 length is 16 residues. CDR3 region: CASSQDPGTSGYEQYF. Written as DNA, the CDR3 is TGCGCCAGCAGCCAAGACCCCGGGACTAGCGGCTACGAGCAGTACTTC.

The chain recombines TRBV5-6 with TRBJ2-3; the match to TRBD2 covers 10 bases. The CDR3 spans 18 residues. V shed 4 bases, J shed 1 base, and the junction held 12 bases outside the gene matches. CDR1 and CDR2 from the germline V gene are SGHDT and YYEEEE. CDR3 in amino acids: CASSPYIPLAGRTDTQYF. CDR3 in DNA: TGTGCCAGCAGCCCCTACATACCACTAGCGGGACGCACAGATACGCAGTATTTT.

This clone was detected only a few times. The chain is built from TRBV7-9 and TRBJ1-5; D not certain. This CDR3 contains 12 residues. The germline V gene has CDR1 SEHNR and CDR2 FQNEAQ (reference sequence). V lost 4 bases to trimming and J lost 10 bases, with 11 bases between them. This CDR3 reads CASSSLSSPQHF. The CDR3 coding sequence is TGTGCCAGCAGCTCCTTATCTTCACCCCAGCATTTT.

This clone was detected a few times. The DNA is omitted, as the CDR3 cannot be located on it reliably, and the CDR3 follows TCRdb's listing. J is TRBJ2-7 and V is TRBV2; TRBD2, the D gene given by the table, was not confirmed from the DNA. In germline, CDR1 is SNHLY, CDR2 FYNNEI. The CDR3 length is 11 residues, termini included. The CDR3 reads CASVGSGSSGF.

The chain recombines TRBV11-2 with TRBJ2-1; 7 positions match TRBD2. The CDR3 spans 12 residues. Looked up from germline, CDR1 is SGHAT and CDR2 is FQNNGV. Losses at the gene ends were 3 bases for V and 8 bases for J; bases not matched to a gene: 1. The CDR3 DNA follows: TGTGCCAGCAGCTTGACTAGCCATGAGCAGTTCTTC. It encodes CASSLTSHEQFF.

J is TRBJ1-3 and V is TRBV4-2; D ambiguous. The CDR3 totals 15 residues. V dropped 0 bases and J dropped 4 bases, with 10 bases sitting between them. Germline V CDR1 and CDR2: LGHNA, YNFKEQ. This CDR3 reads CASSQDLKGGNTIYF. The CDR3 nucleotides are TGTGCCAGCAGCCAAGATTTAAAGGGCGGAAACACCATATATTTT.